This TCR beta chain was recorded in a study of T cells in localized non-small cell lung cancer. Assay used: immunoSEQ multiplex PCR; TCRdb lists only in-frame clones, some missing. The table shows about 40,000 clones, with around nine tenths occurring only once. Germline V gene data show CDR1 as LGHNA and CDR2 as YNFKEQ. The trim removed 3 bases at V and 7 bases at J, leaving 11 bases unmatched. The CDR3 is made up of 16 amino acids. The genes are TRBV4-2 and TRBJ2-1; 8 bases map to TRBD2. This specimen was peripheral blood, taken before any cancer treatment. The clonotype was recovered from a man between 18 and 50 years old with stage I lung adenocarcinoma. Written as DNA, the CDR3 is TGTGCCAGCAGCCAGGCCTCGGGACTAGTGTATAATGAGCAGTTCTTC. Its translation is CASSQASGLVYNEQFF.